One and the same sample provided the 28 T cell receptor beta chains below, sequenced in a study of T cells in Graves' hyperthyroidism and ophthalmopathy. Amplified TCR beta CDR3 regions came from RNA transcripts. The HTBI primer set served for first-round RT-PCR of the TCR CDR3. TCRdb passed the multiplex PCR reads through MiXCR, listing each CDR3 protein once. The table records approximately 480,000 distinct CDR3 sequences, less than 25% of them present only once. Source material: blood. The receptors originated from a man between 18 and 35 years old with Graves' hyperthyroidism.

The rearrangement links TRBV5-1 to TRBJ2-7; a weak D match, TRBD2 (6 bases). Germline assignment: CDR1 SGHRS and CDR2 YFSETQ. This CDR3 comprises 15 residues. V lost 0 bases to trimming and J lost 3 bases, with 13 bases between them. CDR3 loop: CASSLAGTDYYEQYF. In DNA, the CDR3 is TGCGCCAGCAGCTTGGCGGGGACGGACTACTACGAGCAGTACTTC.

The chain employs TRBV16 and TRBJ1-1; D not certain. The V gene's germline CDR1 is KGHSY and CDR2 FQNENV. The germline V and J ends were trimmed by 11 bases and 0 bases, with 16 bases remaining between them. The CDR3 runs 14 residues. The CDR3 reads CAGSMWGMNTEAFF. The CDR3 DNA reads as TGTGCCGGATCTATGTGGGGTATGAACACTGAAGCTTTCTTT.

The CDR3 DNA reads as TGTGCCACCAGCAGAGATGGCCAGGTCCAAGAGACCCAGTACTTC. As protein: CATSRDGQVQETQYF. V gene TRBV15 combines with J gene TRBJ2-5, with D unresolved. Germline CDR1 LNHNV, CDR2 YYDKDF (reference sequence). V dropped 0 bases and J dropped 1 base, with 9 bases sitting between them. CDR3 length: 15 amino acids.

The J gene is TRBJ2-5, the V gene TRBV6-2 or TRBV6-3, with a possible D match to TRBD1 (7 bases). The CDR3 has 14 amino acids. V lost 2 bases and J lost 9, with 16 bases in between. Germline V gives CDR1 MNHEY, CDR2 SVGEGT. CDR3 bases: TGTGCCAGCAGTTACGGAGGGGGCGCGAGTCCCCAGTACTTC. Translating gives CASSYGGGASPQYF.

In DNA form, the CDR3 reads TGTGCCAGCAGTTCGCTTAGCGCCCGCTCCTACGAGCAGTACTTC. It translates to CASSSLSARSYEQYF. The chain employs TRBV28 and TRBJ2-7; a weak D match, TRBD2 (5 bases). The V gene lost 4 bases and the J gene lost 0 bases, with 13 bases spanning the gap. Germline CDR1 MDHEN, CDR2 SYDVKM. The CDR3 has 15 residues.

This clonotype has a handful of counts. This chain joins TRBV12-5 and TRBJ1-1; no definite D call. This CDR3 comprises 11 residues. Between the trimmed V and J ends, which lost 4 bases and 6 bases, there was a span of 6 bases. Germline CDR1 reads LGHNT; CDR2 reads FRNRAP. DNA for the CDR3: TGTGCTAGTGGTTCTGGCGCTGAAGCTTTCTTT. Translation: CASGSGAEAFF.

This clonotype was counted at least ten times. This chain connects TRBV11-2 to TRBJ2-4; 7 bases agree with TRBD2. The V gene end was trimmed by 1 base and the J gene end by 3 bases; junction bases not matched to a gene: 0. Germline assignment: CDR1 SGHAT and CDR2 FQNNGV. This CDR3 contains 14 residues. CDR3 region: CASSLGGGKNIQYF. The CDR3 DNA follows: TGTGCCAGCAGCTTAGGGGGGGGCAAAAACATTCAGTACTTC.

The V call is TRBV6-1, the J call TRBJ1-2; 8 bases match TRBD1. The junction had 6 bases not matched to a gene; V was cut back by 5 bases and J by 4 bases. The germline gives CDR1 MNHNS, CDR2 SASEGT. CDR3 length: 14 amino acids. The CDR3 DNA follows: TGTGCCAGCAGTACGTCCGGGACAGGCTATGGCTACACCTTC. Translation: CASSTSGTGYGYTF.

There are many counts of this clonotype. This rearrangement joins TRBV2 to TRBJ2-7; 8 bases agree with TRBD2. The J segment lost 5 bases and the V segment lost 5 bases, leaving 14 bases of the junction unmatched. CDR3 size: 16 residues. In germline, CDR1 is SNHLY, CDR2 FYNNEI. The CDR3 DNA reads as TGTGCCAGCAGTCCCCCGGGAGGGCTCCATGAAGACGAGCAGTACTTC. It encodes CASSPPGGLHEDEQYF.

In its sample, this clonotype was seen a few times. This rearrangement joins TRBV4-3 to TRBJ1-2; D is possibly TRBD1 (5 bases). The CDR3 runs to 15 residues. The germline V gene encodes CDR1 LGHNA and CDR2 YSLEER. V dropped 0 bases and J dropped 4 bases, with 12 bases sitting between them. CDR3 residues: CASSQDSRQPYGYTF. CDR3 DNA sequence: TGCGCCAGCAGCCAAGATTCGCGACAGCCCTATGGCTACACCTTC.

This clonotype has only a few counts. The chain joins TRBV6-1 to TRBJ1-6; D possibly corresponds to TRBD1 (5 bases). The CDR3 covers 16 residues. From germline, CDR1 is MNHNS and CDR2 SASEGT. Trimming took off 5 bases at V and 7 bases at J, with 18 bases between the two ends. The CDR3 sequence: CASSLNSGGLNSPLHF. The CDR3 DNA sequence: TGTGCCAGCAGTCTAAATTCCGGGGGTTTGAATTCACCCCTCCACTTT.

The chain has TRBV28 and TRBJ2-3; D ambiguous. Looked up from germline, CDR1 is MDHEN and CDR2 is SYDVKM. The ends were cut back, 5 bases at V and 6 bases at J, with 18 bases in the middle. This CDR3 region has 15 residues. The CDR3 coding sequence is TGTGCCAGCAGTCGGACGCCTCCAAGTTGGGATACGCAGTATTTT. It yields the protein CASSRTPPSWDTQYF.

This clonotype was picked up many times. J is TRBJ1-1 and V is TRBV6-1; D unclear. Trimming took 0 bases from V and 4 from J, leaving 6 bases between them. The CDR3 contains 13 residues. Germline CDR1 MNHNS, CDR2 SASEGT. The CDR3 here is CASSEAPGTEAFF. CDR3 nucleotides: TGTGCCAGCAGTGAAGCGCCGGGCACTGAAGCTTTCTTT.

The chain combines TRBV11-2 with TRBJ2-2; 7 nucleotides align to TRBD1. CDR3 length: 14 amino acids. CDR1 is SGHAT and CDR2 is FQNNGV in the germline V gene. J lost 5 bases, V lost 3 bases, and 3 bases had no gene match. The CDR3 bases are TGTGCCAGCAGCTTGACAGGGTGGACCGGGGAGCTGTTTTTT. Translated, it gives CASSLTGWTGELFF.

This clonotype was counted at least ten times. This chain connects TRBV20-1 to TRBJ2-7; D is perhaps TRBD1 or TRBD2 (5 bases each). Germline V gene data show CDR1 as DFQATT and CDR2 as SNEGSKA (reference sequence). V gave up 3 bases and J gave up 0 bases, with 9 bases separating them. CDR3 length: 13 residues. The CDR3 spells CSASPGPSYEQYF. CDR3 nucleotide sequence: TGCAGTGCTAGTCCGGGACCCTCCTACGAGCAGTACTTC.

This clonotype was seen a handful of times. V and J are TRBV5-1 and TRBJ2-7; D gene unclear. The germline V gene encodes CDR1 SGHRS and CDR2 YFSETQ. Trimming removed 10 bases from V and 0 bases from J, with 17 bases in between. This CDR3 is 14 amino acids long. In DNA form, the CDR3 reads TGCGCCTCATATGGTGGCCCAAACTCCTACGAGCAGTACTTC. Amino acids: CASYGGPNSYEQYF.

This clonotype has just a few counts. The rearrangement uses TRBV7-3 and TRBJ2-5, with TRBD1 as a possible D gene (6 bases). In germline, CDR1 is SGHTA, CDR2 FQGTGA. The V end lost 3 bases, the J end lost 5 bases, and 16 bases lay between the germline ends. This CDR3 contains 15 residues. DNA of the CDR3: TGTGCCAGCAGCTTGGTGGGACATCGTGGGGAGACCCAGTACTTC. As protein: CASSLVGHRGETQYF.

This clonotype was detected ten times or more. The rearrangement joins TRBV11-2 to TRBJ1-2; D remains ambiguous. CDR1 SGHAT and CDR2 FQNNGV come from the germline V gene. V was shortened by 5 bases and J by 8 bases, with 15 bases between the two germline ends. This CDR3 contains 13 residues. The CDR3 sequence is CASSGARAWGYTF. In DNA, the CDR3 is TGTGCCAGCAGCGGTGCCCGGGCGTGGGGCTACACCTTC.

This clonotype was seen many times. The gene calls are TRBV11-2 and TRBJ2-7; D uncertain. Germline lookup yields CDR1 SGHAT and CDR2 FQNNGV. The CDR3 covers 16 residues. With 0 bases removed from V and 0 bases from J, the gap between germline ends came to 12 bases. CDR3 DNA sequence: TGTGCCAGCAGCTTAGATCGAGCCGCCCTCTCCTACGAGCAGTACTTC. It codes for CASSLDRAALSYEQYF.

This clonotype appeared many times. The V gene is TRBV12-3 or TRBV12-4, the J gene TRBJ1-5, with D tentatively TRBD1 (5 bases). The length of the CDR3 is 15 residues. V lost 2 bases and J 0 bases, leaving 8 bases between the germline ends. The CDR3 loop reads CASSLWGLSNQPQHF. The CDR3 nucleotides read TGTGCCAGCAGTTTATGGGGACTTAGCAATCAGCCCCAGCATTTT.

This clonotype showed up many times. The chain carries TRBV4-1 and TRBJ2-5, with D unclear. The CDR3 totals 16 residues. V was cut by 4 bases and J by 2 bases, with 17 bases left in between. Germline V CDR1 and CDR2: MGHRA, YSYEKL. CDR3 sequence: CASSRYTPAAQETQYF. For the CDR3, the DNA is TGCGCCAGCAGCCGATACACCCCGGCGGCGCAAGAGACCCAGTACTTC.

The chain links TRBV24-1 to TRBJ2-7; D gene ambiguous. Germline V gene data show CDR1 as KGHDR and CDR2 as SFDVKD. This CDR3 is 14 amino acids long. The V and J ends lost 3 bases and 5 bases respectively, with 13 bases between them. The CDR3 loop is CATSDPTKVHEQYF. CDR3 in DNA: TGTGCCACCAGTGATCCCACCAAGGTCCACGAGCAGTACTTC.

This clonotype was recorded many times. V usage is TRBV4-2 and J usage is TRBJ2-5; possibly TRBD1 for D (6 bases). Germline-derived CDR1 and CDR2 are LGHNA and YNFKEQ. There are 14 residues in the CDR3. V gave up 4 bases and J gave up 4 bases, with 13 bases separating them. The CDR3, as DNA: TGTGCCAGCAGCCCGGACAGACTACGAGAGACCCAGTACTTC. It translates to CASSPDRLRETQYF.

This clonotype showed up many times. The chain is built from TRBV12-3 or TRBV12-4 and TRBJ1-1, with D perhaps matching TRBD1 (6 bases). Trimming took off 7 bases at V and 7 bases at J, with 22 bases between the two ends. This CDR3 is 15 amino acids long. CDR3 in DNA: TGTGCCAGCACCCCAGTGGGTACAGGGACAAGTGAAGCTTTCTTT. The encoded protein is CASTPVGTGTSEAFF.

The sample holds many counts of this clonotype. The chain has TRBV7-2 and TRBJ1-3; TRBD1 is a possible D gene (6 bases). CDR3 length: 15 amino acids. The V end lost 1 base, the J end lost 5 bases, and 12 bases lay between the germline ends. Germline V gene data show CDR1 as SGHTA and CDR2 as FQGNSA. The CDR3 region is CASSLGAQGRNTIYF. In nucleotides, the CDR3 is TGTGCCAGCAGCTTAGGGGCGCAGGGGCGAAACACCATATATTTT.

A note on this clonotype: The junction differs from germline at one of its ends, possibly a read error. The gene calls are TRBV30 and TRBJ2-5, with D maybe TRBD2 (5 bases). Germline V gene sequence: CDR1 GTSNPN, CDR2 SVGIG (reference sequence). The CDR3 runs 13 residues. The chain's CDR3 is CPWRGMGQETQYF. The CDR3, as DNA: TGTCCCTGGCGAGGGATGGGACAAGAGACCCAGTACTTC.

Points on this clonotype: This may be a read error, as it is one base from a much larger clone. The V call is TRBV5-1, the J call TRBJ2-5; 12 nucleotides agree with TRBD1. Germline loops: CDR1 SGHRS, CDR2 YFSETQ. This CDR3 is built from 15 residues. For the CDR3, the DNA is TGCGCCGGCAGCTCGGGACAGGGGGCGCGGGAGACCCAGTACTTC. Amino acid sequence: CAGSSGQGARETQYF.

This clonotype was recorded at least ten times. The chain is built from TRBV29-1 and TRBJ1-1, with 8 bases aligning to TRBD1. The CDR3 spans 13 residues. Germline-derived CDR1 and CDR2 are SQVTM and ANQGSEA. With 8 bases clipped from V and 3 bases from J, the junction kept 8 bases outside the gene matches. The CDR3 region has the DNA TGCAGCATCGATGAGACAGGGGACACTGAAGCTTTCTTT. Amino acids: CSIDETGDTEAFF.